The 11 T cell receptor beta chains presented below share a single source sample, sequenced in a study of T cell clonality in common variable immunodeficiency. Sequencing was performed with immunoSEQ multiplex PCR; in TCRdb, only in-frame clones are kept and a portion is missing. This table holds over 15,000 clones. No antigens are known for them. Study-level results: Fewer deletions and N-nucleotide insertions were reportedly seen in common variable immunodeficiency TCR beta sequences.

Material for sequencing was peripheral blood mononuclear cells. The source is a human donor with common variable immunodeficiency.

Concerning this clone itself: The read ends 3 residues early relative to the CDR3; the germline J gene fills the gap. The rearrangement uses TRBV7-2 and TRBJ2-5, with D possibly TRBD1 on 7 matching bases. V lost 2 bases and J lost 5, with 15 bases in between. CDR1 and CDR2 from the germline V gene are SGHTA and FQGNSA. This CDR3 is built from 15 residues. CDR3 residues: CASSLTSTGRETQYF. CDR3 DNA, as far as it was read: TGTGCCAGCAGCTTAACCTCGACAGGGAGGGAGACC.

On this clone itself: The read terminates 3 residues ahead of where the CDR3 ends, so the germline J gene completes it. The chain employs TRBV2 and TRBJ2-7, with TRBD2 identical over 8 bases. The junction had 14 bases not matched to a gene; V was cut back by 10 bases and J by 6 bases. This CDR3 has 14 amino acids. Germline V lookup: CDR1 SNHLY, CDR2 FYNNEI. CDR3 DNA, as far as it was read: TGTGCCACCGGCCGGGCGGGGGGTTCCGGCGAG. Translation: CATGRAGGSGE. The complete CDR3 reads CATGRAGGSGEQYF.

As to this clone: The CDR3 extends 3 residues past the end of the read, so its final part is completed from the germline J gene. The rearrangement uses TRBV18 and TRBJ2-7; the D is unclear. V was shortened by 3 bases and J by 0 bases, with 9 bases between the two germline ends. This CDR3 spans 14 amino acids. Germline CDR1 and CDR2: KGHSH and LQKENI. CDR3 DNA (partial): TGTGCCAGCTCACCGGGCAGGTCCTCCTACGAG. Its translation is CASSPGRSSYE. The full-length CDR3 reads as CASSPGRSSYEQYF.

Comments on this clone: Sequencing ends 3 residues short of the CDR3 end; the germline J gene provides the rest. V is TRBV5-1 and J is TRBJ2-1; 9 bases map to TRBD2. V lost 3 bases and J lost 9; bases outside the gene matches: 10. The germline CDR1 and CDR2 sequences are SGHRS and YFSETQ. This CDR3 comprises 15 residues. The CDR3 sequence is CASSWAGTSSAEQFF. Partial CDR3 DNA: TGCGCCAGCAGCTGGGCCGGGACTAGCTCGGCTGAG. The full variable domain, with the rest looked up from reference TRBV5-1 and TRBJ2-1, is KAGVTQTPRYLIKTRGQQVTLSCSPISGHRSVSWYQQTPGQGLQFLFEYFSETQRNKGNFPGRFSGRQFSNSRSEMNVSTLELGDSALYLCASSWAGTSSAEQFFGPGTRLTVL.

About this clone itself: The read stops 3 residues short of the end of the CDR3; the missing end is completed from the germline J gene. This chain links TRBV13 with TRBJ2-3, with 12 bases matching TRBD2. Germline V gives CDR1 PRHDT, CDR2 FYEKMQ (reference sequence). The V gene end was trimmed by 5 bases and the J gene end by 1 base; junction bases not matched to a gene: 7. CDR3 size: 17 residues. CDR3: CASSTRLAGVGTDTQYF. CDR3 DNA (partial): TGTGCCAGCAGCACCCGACTAGCGGGAGTGGGCACAGATACG.

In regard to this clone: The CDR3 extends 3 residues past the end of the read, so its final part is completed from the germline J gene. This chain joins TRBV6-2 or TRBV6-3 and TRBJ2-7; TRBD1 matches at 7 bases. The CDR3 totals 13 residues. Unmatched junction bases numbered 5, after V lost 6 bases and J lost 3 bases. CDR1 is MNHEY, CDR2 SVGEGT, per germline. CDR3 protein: CASRWDSYYEQYF. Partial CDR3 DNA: TGTGCCAGCAGGTGGGACAGTTACTACGAG.

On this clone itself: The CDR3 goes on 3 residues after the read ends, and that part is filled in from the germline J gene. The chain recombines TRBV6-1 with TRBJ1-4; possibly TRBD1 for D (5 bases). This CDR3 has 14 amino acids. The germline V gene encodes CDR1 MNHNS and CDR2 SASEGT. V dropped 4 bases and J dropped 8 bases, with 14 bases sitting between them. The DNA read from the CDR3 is TGTGCCAGCAGTGGCCAGGGTGTAGGGGAAAAA. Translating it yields CASSGQGVGEK. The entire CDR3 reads CASSGQGVGEKLFF.

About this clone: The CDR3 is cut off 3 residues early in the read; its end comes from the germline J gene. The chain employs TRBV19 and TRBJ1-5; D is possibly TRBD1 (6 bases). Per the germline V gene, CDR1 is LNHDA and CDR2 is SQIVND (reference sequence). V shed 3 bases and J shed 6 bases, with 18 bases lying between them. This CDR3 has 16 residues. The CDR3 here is CASSIPSGQLGQPQHF. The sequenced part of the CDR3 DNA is TGTGCCAGTAGTATCCCTTCCGGACAGTTAGGTCAGCCC.

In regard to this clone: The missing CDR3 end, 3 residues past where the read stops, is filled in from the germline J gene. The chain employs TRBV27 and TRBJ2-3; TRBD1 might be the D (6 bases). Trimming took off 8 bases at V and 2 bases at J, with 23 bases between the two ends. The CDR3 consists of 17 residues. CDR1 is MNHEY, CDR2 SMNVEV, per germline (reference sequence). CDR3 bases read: TGTGCCAGCGAACATCGACTCACGGGACACAACACAGATACG. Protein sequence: CASEHRLTGHNTDT. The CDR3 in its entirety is CASEHRLTGHNTDTQYF.

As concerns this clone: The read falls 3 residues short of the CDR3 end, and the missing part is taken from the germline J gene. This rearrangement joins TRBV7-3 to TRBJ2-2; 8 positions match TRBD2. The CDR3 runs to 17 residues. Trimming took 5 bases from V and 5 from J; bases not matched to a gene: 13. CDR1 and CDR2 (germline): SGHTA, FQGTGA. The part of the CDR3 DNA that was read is TGTGCCAGCAGCAGAACTAGCGGACTGTCGCTTACCGGGGAG. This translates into CASSRTSGLSLTGE. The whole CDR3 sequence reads CASSRTSGLSLTGELFF.

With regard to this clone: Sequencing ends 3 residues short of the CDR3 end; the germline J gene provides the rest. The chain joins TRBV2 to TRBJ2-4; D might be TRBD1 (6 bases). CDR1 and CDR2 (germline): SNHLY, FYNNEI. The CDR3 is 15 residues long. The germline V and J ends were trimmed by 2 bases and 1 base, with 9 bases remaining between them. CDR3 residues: CASSERQGAKNIQYF. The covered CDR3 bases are TGTGCCAGCAGTGAAAGGCAGGGGGCCAAAAACATT.